This TCR beta chain is drawn from a study of T cell changes during pregnancy in multiple sclerosis. Assay: immunoSEQ multiplex PCR; the TCRdb copy retains only in-frame clones and omits some. The table records about 110,000 clones, 85% to 95% of them present only once. This clone was found a few times. The germline gives CDR1 SGHDT, CDR2 YYEEEE. With 0 bases removed from V and 0 bases from J, the gap between germline ends came to 10 bases. The CDR3 runs 16 residues. The V gene is TRBV5-6, the J gene TRBJ1-5; D remains unclear. The source material was peripheral blood, sampled after pregnancy. The origin of this receptor is a female donor with multiple sclerosis, enrolled in a pregnancy study. CDR3 nucleotide sequence: TGTGCCAGCAGCTTGGGCGGAGGAGGTAGCAATCAGCCCCAGCATTTT. It encodes CASSLGGGGSNQPQHF.